What follows describes a single T cell receptor (beta chain). Its antigen remains unidentified. This specimen comes from a study of T cell repertoires in cytomegalovirus infection. Study details: Alongside well-studied HLA-B-restricted CMV epitopes, recently identified HLA-C-restricted CMV epitopes were also used. Carrying CMV and the relevant HLA type showed in public TCR beta signatures. Study-wide points: CMV carriers with the relevant HLA were identified by cumulative public TCR beta family frequency. What dominated the ex vivo response were HLA-C-restricted CMV-specific TCR beta clonotypes.

Via MiXCR, TCRdb re-called the reads, giving one row per CDR3 protein. The repertoire holds just over 450,000 distinct CDR3 sequences, with roughly 46% as singletons. This sample comprised cultured PBMCs, obtained from culture after CMV antigen stimulation. This sequence was found in a human donor in good health (CMV status not recorded). Some clones in this sample may be carry-over from other donors' samples.

CDR3 residues: CSAWDPPYEQYF. The CDR3 DNA reads TGCAGTGCTTGGGACCCTCCATACGAGCAGTACTTC. The chain links TRBV20-1 to TRBJ2-7, with D possibly being TRBD1 or TRBD2 (5 bases each). This CDR3 is built from 12 residues. Germline loops: CDR1 DFQATT, CDR2 SNEGSKA (reference sequence). Between the trimmed V and J ends, which lost 5 bases and 4 bases, there was a span of 12 bases.